This record covers a single TCR beta chain. Its antigen is currently unknown. Healthy bone marrow donors made up the cohort. This sample was included in a study of cytomegalovirus exposure and HLA in healthy donors. PCR employed 60 Vbeta and 13 Jbeta primers. This table comes from immunoSEQ multiplex PCR, and its TCRdb copy is limited to in-frame clones, with some not included. Of about 110,000 clones in the sample, approximately 86% were seen once. General observations from the study: A few of the chains that were CMV-associated were confirmed in vitro to be specific for CMV antigens. The study listed 164 cytomegalovirus-associated TCR beta chains. DRB1 had the most TCR associations and HLA-C the fewest, a later analysis found, with rates varying by HLA locus.

The source of this sequence is a man in his forties in good health and CMV-seronegative. Sample: PBMCs.

This CDR3 is CASNPGGSYNEQFF. The CDR3 nucleotides are TGTGCCAGCAATCCGGGAGGCTCCTACAATGAGCAGTTCTTC. J is TRBJ2-1 and V is TRBV28; 7 bases are a match to TRBD2. This CDR3 region has 14 residues. Germline-derived CDR1 and CDR2 are MDHEN and SYDVKM. Trimming cost V 7 bases and J 0 bases; bases outside gene matches: 3.